The clone carrying this T cell receptor beta chain has only a few counts. As yet, its antigen is unknown. These data come from a study of CD8 T cells in ankylosing spondylitis. Study-level findings and limits: Reactive arthritis synovial fluid and blood previously showed some of these motif variants. Ankylosing spondylitis blood seemed to carry a telltale TCR beta motif made of seven or eight highly homologous variants.

MiXCR was run by TCRdb on the 5' RACE reads, yielding one entry per CDR3 protein. The sample contains some 840,000 distinct CDR3 sequences, about 12% of which appear only once. The sequencing input was blood, either unsorted or a sorted T cell fraction (not recorded which). This TCR came from a male donor with ankylosing spondylitis.

The CDR3 region has the DNA TGTGCCAGCAGCTCGGGAGGGCAGGGTCCTAATTCACCCCTCCACTTT. This gives the protein CASSSGGQGPNSPLHF. The chain combines TRBV9 with TRBJ1-6, with a tentative D call TRBD1 (5 bases). The germline V gene encodes CDR1 SGDLS and CDR2 YYNGEE. V was pared by 4 bases and J by 6 bases, with 17 bases between. The CDR3 length is 16 residues.